The clone carrying this T cell receptor beta chain was detected only a few times. As yet, its antigen is unknown. These data are taken from a study of HIV-infected patients and healthy controls. Findings and caveats of the study: HIV-infected repertoires had significantly higher mean Gini indices than controls, possibly reflecting oligoclonality.

The V segment lost 3 bases and the J segment 4 bases; nucleotides outside the gene matches: 2. Looked up from germline, CDR1 is SGHRS and CDR2 is YFSETQ. The CDR3 runs 14 residues. cDNA was made from 500 ng RNA using alpha and beta constant primers. Using multiplexing indices, alpha and beta chain libraries were generated apart by chain-specific third strand synthesis. A single record per CDR3 protein comes from TCRdb applying MiXCR to the 5' RACE reads. Of 15,000 to 17,000 distinct CDR3 sequences in the sample, approximately 7% were seen once. Whole blood was used without fractionation, so all unsorted peripheral T cells were included.

The source material was blood. The receptor's source is an adult in good health. The V gene is TRBV5-1, the J gene TRBJ2-1, with TRBD2 matching 9 bases. This CDR3 reads CASSSGLAYNEQFF. CDR3 bases: TGCGCCAGCAGCTCGGGACTAGCTTACAATGAGCAGTTCTTC. Filled out from reference TRBV5-1 and TRBJ2-1, the complete variable domain reads KAGVTQTPRYLIKTRGQQVTLSCSPISGHRSVSWYQQTPGQGLQFLFEYFSETQRNKGNFPGRFSGRQFSNSRSEMNVSTLELGDSALYLCASSSGLAYNEQFFGPGTRLTVL.